This record concerns one T cell receptor (beta chain) sequence. The data were produced by immunoSEQ multiplex PCR, yet TCRdb's version contains in-frame clones alone and is incomplete. The table lists about 70,000 clones, roughly 94% of them singletons. In germline, CDR1 is SGHAT, CDR2 FQNNGV. Trimming pared 1 base from V and 2 bases from J, leaving 11 bases between. This CDR3 has 15 residues. The data stem from a study of T cell changes during pregnancy in multiple sclerosis. Sequencing used peripheral blood, obtained in the third trimester of pregnancy. This clonotype was sampled from a female donor with multiple sclerosis, enrolled in a pregnancy study. V is TRBV11-2 and J is TRBJ1-2; D gene unclear. As DNA, the CDR3 is TGTGCCAGCAGCTTAGGAGTACAGCTGAACTATGGCTACACCTTC. It encodes CASSLGVQLNYGYTF. The full variable domain, with the rest looked up from reference TRBV11-2 and TRBJ1-2, is EAGVAQSPRYKIIEKRQSVAFWCNPISGHATLYWYQQILGQGPKLLIQFQNNGVVDDSQLPKDRFSAERLKGVDSTLKIQPAKLEDSAVYLCASSLGVQLNYGYTFGSGTRLTVV.